The next 10 T cell receptor beta chains were all read from a single sample in a study of cytomegalovirus exposure and HLA in healthy donors. The PCR ran on 60 Vbeta and 13 Jbeta primers. Libraries were prepared by immunoSEQ multiplex PCR; TCRdb keeps only in-frame clonotypes and omits some of them. The repertoire holds 100,000 or so clones, with 78% as singletons. Sequencing input: PBMCs. The receptors were gathered from a male donor in good health and CMV-seronegative.

The V gene is TRBV29-1, the J gene TRBJ2-5; D gene ambiguous. The J call may be in error: the DNA end matches TRBJ2-7 better. CDR3 size: 15 residues. Germline V CDR1 and CDR2: SQVTM, ANQGSEA. CDR3 DNA sequence: TGCAGCGTTGTTTTTGTCCCCCCCCCATCCTACGAGCAGTACTTC. It encodes CSVVFVPPPSYEQYF.

The V and J genes are TRBV5-8 and TRBJ2-1, with TRBD1 as a possible D gene (5 bases). Germline CDR1 reads SGHTS; CDR2 reads YDEGEE. The V and J ends lost 3 bases and 4 bases respectively, with 17 bases between them. This CDR3 is built from 16 residues. The CDR3 bases are TGTGCCAGCAGCTCCTTTACTCGTGACAGATACAATGAGCAGTTCTTC. Its translation: CASSSFTRDRYNEQFF.

There are a few counts of this clone. This chain connects TRBV4-1 to TRBJ2-7, with D possibly TRBD1 on 5 matching bases. The germline V gene encodes CDR1 MGHRA and CDR2 YSYEKL. This CDR3 is built from 13 residues. V gave up 5 bases and J gave up 3 bases, with 11 bases separating them. CDR3 coding DNA: TGCGCCAGCAGCGAAGGGGCATTCTACGAGCAGTACTTC. This translates into CASSEGAFYEQYF.

The chain combines TRBV4-3 with TRBJ2-7; 7 bases fit TRBD1. The CDR3 spans 16 residues. Trimming at V came to 0 bases and at J to 2 bases, leaving 7 bases not matched to a gene. CDR1 is LGHNA and CDR2 is YSLEER in the germline V gene. CDR3 residues: CASSQDNRQGAYEQYF. CDR3 DNA sequence: TGCGCCAGCAGCCAAGATAACCGACAGGGAGCCTACGAGCAGTACTTC.

This clone is a singleton in its sample. The junction departs from germline at one end; a sequencing error may be responsible. J is TRBJ2-1 and V is TRBV7-9, with 10 bases lining up with TRBD1. The CDR3 runs to 19 residues. Looked up from germline, CDR1 is SEHNR and CDR2 is FQNEAQ (reference sequence). CDR3 in DNA: TGTTCCAGCAGCTTAGCTGGTGGGAGCCGGGACAGGGGATACAATGAGCAGTTCTTC. Its translation: CSSSLAGGSRDRGYNEQFF.

The J gene is TRBJ2-5, the V gene TRBV7-6; 9 bases map to TRBD2. Germline V gene lookup returns CDR1 SGHVS and CDR2 FNYEAQ. The junction had 13 bases not matched to a gene; V was cut back by 1 base and J by 4 bases. CDR3 length: 18 residues. CDR3 coding DNA: TGTGCCAGCAGCTTAGGCTGGATCGGAGCGGGAGGAGGAGAGACCCAGTACTTC. Encoded protein: CASSLGWIGAGGGETQYF.

The rearrangement uses TRBV6-5 and TRBJ1-1, with D unresolved. V lost 4 bases and J lost 8, with 20 bases in between. The CDR3 covers 15 residues. The germline V gene encodes CDR1 MNHEY and CDR2 SVGAGI. The CDR3 sequence: CASSSTPRGVREAFF. CDR3 bases: TGTGCCAGCAGTTCCACCCCCCGCGGGGTCAGGGAAGCTTTCTTT.

This chain joins TRBV4-2 and TRBJ2-1; D perhaps matches TRBD2 (5 bases). Germline V CDR1 and CDR2: LGHNA, YNFKEQ. V lost 1 base and J 0 bases, leaving 13 bases between the germline ends. The CDR3 is made up of 17 amino acids. Here the CDR3 DNA reads TGTGCCAGCAGCCAAGGGCTAGCCGTGAGCTCCTACAATGAGCAGTTCTTC. Amino acid sequence: CASSQGLAVSSYNEQFF.

This chain joins TRBV7-2 and TRBJ2-4, with 7 positions matching TRBD1. The ends lost 5 bases at V and 6 bases at J; junction bases unmatched: 7. The CDR3 is made up of 14 amino acids. Per the germline V gene, CDR1 is SGHTA and CDR2 is FQGNSA. This CDR3 reads CASSPRDSPNIQYF. CDR3 sequence (DNA): TGTGCCAGCAGCCCCCGGGACAGCCCAAACATTCAGTACTTC.

The chain combines TRBV14 with TRBJ1-1, with D possibly matching TRBD1 (5 bases). Germline CDR1 reads SGHDN; CDR2 reads FVKESK. This CDR3 has 12 amino acids. Between the trimmed V and J ends, which lost 0 bases and 11 bases, there was a span of 10 bases. CDR3 DNA: TGTGCCAGCAGCCAAGACTCCCGGGGGGCTTTCTTT. It specifies CASSQDSRGAFF.